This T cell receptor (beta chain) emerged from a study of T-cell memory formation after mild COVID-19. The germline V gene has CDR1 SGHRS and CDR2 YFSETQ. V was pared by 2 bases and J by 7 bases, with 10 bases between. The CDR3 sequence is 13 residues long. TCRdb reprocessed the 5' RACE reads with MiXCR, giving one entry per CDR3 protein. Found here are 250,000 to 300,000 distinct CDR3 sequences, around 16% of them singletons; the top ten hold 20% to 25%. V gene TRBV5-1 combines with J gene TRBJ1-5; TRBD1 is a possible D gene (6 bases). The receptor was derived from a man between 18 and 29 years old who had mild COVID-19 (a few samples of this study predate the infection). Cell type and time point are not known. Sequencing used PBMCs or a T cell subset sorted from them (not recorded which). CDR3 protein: CASSFTGQQPQHF. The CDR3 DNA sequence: TGCGCCAGCAGCTTCACAGGGCAACAGCCCCAGCATTTT.